Below, 29 T cell receptor beta chains from the same sample are listed, as sequenced in a study of cytomegalovirus exposure and HLA in healthy donors. Vbeta (60) and Jbeta (13) primers were used in the PCR. Generated by immunoSEQ multiplex PCR, the TCRdb table keeps only in-frame clones and is missing some. The data hold 150,000 to 200,000 clones, with around 65% observed a single time. Sequencing was done on a sample of PBMCs. Receptors were obtained from a woman in her thirties or forties in good health and CMV-seropositive.

The rearrangement links TRBV9 to TRBJ2-1; maybe TRBD2 (6 bases). V lost 1 base and J 8 bases, leaving 10 bases between the germline ends. Germline loops: CDR1 SGDLS, CDR2 YYNGEE. The CDR3 is 13 residues long. The chain's CDR3 is CASSVRPSDEQFF. The CDR3 DNA reads TGTGCCAGCAGCGTACGTCCTAGCGATGAGCAGTTCTTC.

This clone was recorded a few times. J is TRBJ2-7 and V is TRBV18, with 9 bases fitting TRBD1. Germline V gene data show CDR1 as KGHSH and CDR2 as LQKENI. CDR3 size: 14 residues. V lost 5 bases and J lost 6; bases outside the gene matches: 8. CDR3 in DNA: TGTGCCAGCTCATCCACGGGACAGGGCTGCGAGCAGTACTTC. Encoded protein: CASSSTGQGCEQYF. Full variable domain (remainder filled in from reference TRBV18 and TRBJ2-7): NAGVMQNPRHLVRRRGQEARLRCSPMKGHSHVYWYRQLPEEGLKFMVYLQKENIIDESGMPKERFSAEFPKEGPSILRIQQVVRGDSAAYFCASSSTGQGCEQYFGPGTRLTVT.

This chain links TRBV19 with TRBJ2-2; D may be TRBD1 (6 bases). From germline, CDR1 is LNHDA and CDR2 SQIVND (reference sequence). The CDR3 contains 16 residues. The germline V and J ends were trimmed by 5 bases and 0 bases, with 13 bases remaining between them. CDR3 residues: CASSPLTGSNTGELFF. The CDR3 DNA is TGTGCCAGTAGTCCCTTGACAGGTTCGAACACCGGGGAGCTGTTTTTT.

As regards this clone: Germline is not matched at one junction end, which may reflect a read error. V gene TRBV7-9 combines with J gene TRBJ1-5; 10 bases are a match to TRBD1. CDR1 and CDR2 (germline): SEHNR, FQNEAQ (reference sequence). This CDR3 is built from 17 residues. Here the CDR3 reads CASSADTGQGMNQPQNF. DNA for the CDR3: TGTGCCAGCAGCGCTGATACGGGACAGGGGATGAATCAGCCCCAGAATTTT.

The sample holds a few counts of this clone. The chain recombines TRBV7-2 with TRBJ2-7; 8 nucleotides align to TRBD2. There are 15 residues in the CDR3. CDR1 is SGHTA and CDR2 is FQGNSA in the germline V gene. Unmatched junction bases numbered 7, after V lost 3 bases and J lost 3 bases. The CDR3 DNA sequence: TGTGCCAGCAGCTTCCCCTCCGGGGGGGACTACGAGCAGTACTTC. Amino acids: CASSFPSGGDYEQYF. Using reference TRBV7-2 and TRBJ2-7 for the parts outside the CDR3, the full variable domain is GAGVSQSPSNKVTEKGKDVELRCDPISGHTALYWYRQSLGQGLEFLIYFQGNSAPDKSGLPSDRFSAERTGGSVSTLTIQRTQQEDSAVYLCASSFPSGGDYEQYFGPGTRLTVT.

The chain has TRBV11-3 and TRBJ2-7; a weak D match, TRBD2 (5 bases). The CDR3 has 13 residues. V lost 0 bases and J 3 bases, leaving 6 bases between the germline ends. Germline CDR1 and CDR2: SGHNT and YENEEA. CDR3 in DNA: TGTGCCAGCAGCTTAGAAGGGAGCTACGAGCAGTACTTC. Encoded protein: CASSLEGSYEQYF. Supplemented by reference TRBV11-3 and TRBJ2-7, the full variable domain reads EAGVVQSPRYKIIEKKQPVAFWCNPISGHNTLYWYLQNLGQGPELLIRYENEEAVDDSQLPKDRFSAERLKGVDSTLKIQPAELGDSAVYLCASSLEGSYEQYFGPGTRLTVT.

This chain connects TRBV7-9 to TRBJ2-5; D perhaps matches TRBD2 (6 bases). Germline V gene data show CDR1 as SEHNR and CDR2 as FQNEAQ (reference sequence). CDR3 size: 14 residues. Trimming removed 4 bases at V and 2 bases at J, with 11 bases between. CDR3 in DNA: TGTGCCAGCAGCTCCCGCGGGGTACAAGAGACCCAGTACTTC. Translation gives CASSSRGVQETQYF.

The sample holds one count of this clone. The V call is TRBV9, the J call TRBJ2-3, with D possibly matching TRBD2 (6 bases). In germline, CDR1 is SGDLS, CDR2 YYNGEE. The CDR3 has 16 residues. The V and J ends lost 0 bases and 1 base respectively, with 12 bases between them. The CDR3 sequence: CASSVVPGVGTDTQYF. The CDR3 DNA is TGTGCCAGCAGCGTAGTGCCGGGGGTAGGCACAGATACGCAGTATTTT. Full variable domain (remainder filled in from reference TRBV9 and TRBJ2-3): DSGVTQTPKHLITATGQRVTLRCSPRSGDLSVYWYQQSLDQGLQFLIQYYNGEERAKGNILERFSAQQFPDLHSELNLSSLELGDSALYFCASSVVPGVGTDTQYFGPGTRLTVL.

The rearrangement links TRBV4-1 to TRBJ1-4; D is perhaps TRBD1 (6 bases). The ends were cut back, 3 bases at V and 6 bases at J, with 17 bases in the middle. This CDR3 is 16 amino acids long. Germline assignment: CDR1 MGHRA and CDR2 YSYEKL. The CDR3 loop is CASSQPDGTYYEKLFF. CDR3 nucleotide sequence: TGCGCCAGCAGCCAGCCTGACGGGACATATTATGAAAAACTGTTTTTT.

The chain couples TRBV13 to TRBJ2-5, with D possibly TRBD2 on 6 matching bases. The CDR3 sequence is 15 residues long. The V gene's germline CDR1 is PRHDT and CDR2 FYEKMQ (reference sequence). The V end was cut by 5 bases, the J end by 5 bases, with 18 bases between. The CDR3 spells CASSPRKGGRETQYF. The CDR3 DNA sequence: TGTGCCAGCAGCCCCCGGAAGGGAGGAAGGGAGACCCAGTACTTC.

The chain uses TRBV4-1 and TRBJ2-5; 13 bases are a match to TRBD2. The CDR3 runs to 16 residues. Germline V CDR1 and CDR2: MGHRA, YSYEKL. V gave up 5 bases and J gave up 5 bases; unmatched junction bases: 8. The chain's CDR3 is CASSRTSGGARETQYF. The CDR3 nucleotides are TGCGCCAGCAGCAGAACTAGCGGGGGGGCCCGGGAGACCCAGTACTTC.

This clone has a handful of counts. CDR3 protein: CASSGLAGGDNEQFF. Written as DNA, the CDR3 is TGTGCCAGTAGTGGCCTAGCGGGGGGGGACAATGAGCAGTTCTTC. This rearrangement joins TRBV19 to TRBJ2-1; TRBD2 matches 12 bases. Germline CDR1 is LNHDA and CDR2 is SQIVND (reference sequence). Trimming took 5 bases from V and 5 from J; bases not matched to a gene: 4. The CDR3 runs to 15 residues.

The rearrangement uses TRBV2 and TRBJ2-3; maybe TRBD2 (7 bases). CDR1 SNHLY and CDR2 FYNNEI come from the germline V gene. The CDR3 has 14 residues. V was shortened by 6 bases and J by 4 bases, with 14 bases between the two germline ends. DNA of the CDR3: TGTGCCAGCAGGGTCGCGGGGGCGGCAGATACGCAGTATTTT. Translated: CASRVAGAADTQYF.

V gene TRBV27 combines with J gene TRBJ1-2; TRBD1 aligns across 7 bases. V shed 5 bases, J shed 8 bases, and the junction held 14 bases outside the gene matches. The V gene's germline CDR1 is MNHEY and CDR2 SMNVEV (reference sequence). The CDR3 has 15 residues. CDR3 in DNA: TGTGCCAGCAGTGTCCGCCCCGACAGGGAAAGCGGCTACACCTTC. It yields the protein CASSVRPDRESGYTF.

The V and J genes are TRBV9 and TRBJ2-7; 9 bases line up with TRBD2. CDR3 length: 15 amino acids. V lost 4 bases to trimming and J lost 5 bases; unmatched junction nucleotides: 10. Germline loops: CDR1 SGDLS, CDR2 YYNGEE. The CDR3 sequence: CASSPPASGNHEQYF. CDR3 nucleotide sequence: TGTGCCAGCAGCCCCCCGGCTAGCGGGAACCACGAGCAGTACTTC.

The V call is TRBV6-1, the J call TRBJ1-4, with a weak D call TRBD1 (5 bases). V was cut by 2 bases and J by 3 bases, with 16 bases left in between. The CDR3 has 17 amino acids. CDR1 and CDR2 (germline): MNHNS, SASEGT. CDR3 nucleotides: TGTGCCAGCAGTGAACGCGCAGGGCGGTGGTCTAATGAAAAACTGTTTTTT. This encodes CASSERAGRWSNEKLFF.

This clone was seen only a few times. As DNA, the CDR3 is TGTGCCAGCAGCTTAGAATCGAGGAACACTGAAGCTTTCTTT. Amino acids: CASSLESRNTEAFF. The rearrangement uses TRBV7-8 and TRBJ1-1, with unresolved D. The germline CDR1 and CDR2 sequences are SGHVS and FQNEAQ. CDR3 length equals 14 residues. V was trimmed by 1 base and J by 1 base, leaving 7 bases between them.

The rearrangement links TRBV5-1 to TRBJ2-7; D might be TRBD2 (6 bases). V shed 9 bases and J shed 6 bases, with 28 bases lying between them. The CDR3 spans 16 residues. Germline V CDR1 and CDR2: SGHRS, YFSETQ. CDR3 sequence: CATEGSVGTPFSEQYF. CDR3 in DNA: TGCGCCACCGAGGGGTCGGTCGGGACTCCCTTTAGCGAGCAGTACTTC.

The chain recombines TRBV7-2 with TRBJ1-4, with 8 nucleotides matching TRBD1. The length of the CDR3 is 16 residues. In germline, CDR1 is SGHTA, CDR2 FQGNSA. J was trimmed by 7 bases and V by 1 base; bases with no gene match: 8. The CDR3 is CASSLGASGQGEKLFF. The CDR3 DNA follows: TGTGCCAGCAGCTTAGGGGCGTCAGGACAGGGTGAAAAACTGTTTTTT.

V is TRBV2 and J is TRBJ2-7, with TRBD1 matching 7 bases. This CDR3 is 13 amino acids long. In germline, CDR1 is SNHLY, CDR2 FYNNEI. The V gene end was trimmed by 9 bases and the J gene end by 0 bases; junction bases not matched to a gene: 5. Here the CDR3 DNA reads TGTGCCAGTAGGGGACAGCACTCCTACGAGCAGTACTTC. The encoded protein is CASRGQHSYEQYF.

This clone occurred a few times. The chain couples TRBV9 to TRBJ2-7; TRBD1 matches 7 bases. The CDR3 totals 14 residues. The V segment lost 4 bases and the J segment 1 base; nucleotides outside the gene matches: 5. Germline values: CDR1 SGDLS, CDR2 YYNGEE. CDR3 sequence: CASSPGQESYEQYF. The CDR3 DNA reads TGTGCCAGCAGCCCCGGACAGGAGTCCTACGAGCAGTACTTC.

This clone was seen more than once but under ten times. The J gene is TRBJ1-4, the V gene TRBV7-2, with 8 bases identical to TRBD1. The germline gives CDR1 SGHTA, CDR2 FQGNSA. The V gene end was trimmed by 1 base and the J gene end by 8 bases; junction bases not matched to a gene: 9. This CDR3 has 16 residues. CDR3 in DNA: TGTGCCAGCAGCTTAGTGTCGCAGGGGGCGCACGAAAAACTGTTTTTT. This codes for CASSLVSQGAHEKLFF.

The chain carries TRBV6-6 and TRBJ1-1; unclear D gene. Germline CDR1 reads MNHNY; CDR2 reads SVGAGI (reference sequence). CDR3 length: 12 amino acids. V dropped 0 bases and J dropped 5 bases, with 4 bases sitting between them. The CDR3: CASSYSSTEAFF. The CDR3 bases are TGTGCCAGCAGTTACTCGAGTACTGAAGCTTTCTTT.

V usage is TRBV9 and J usage is TRBJ2-2, with D possibly matching TRBD2 (6 bases). CDR1 is SGDLS, CDR2 YYNGEE, per germline. CDR3 length equals 16 residues. V lost 2 bases and J 0 bases, leaving 11 bases between the germline ends. The CDR3 spells CASSVALAANTGELFF. The CDR3 DNA reads as TGTGCCAGCAGCGTCGCACTAGCTGCGAACACCGGGGAGCTGTTTTTT. The full variable domain, in which reference TRBV9 and TRBJ2-2 provide the parts outside the CDR3, is DSGVTQTPKHLITATGQRVTLRCSPRSGDLSVYWYQQSLDQGLQFLIQYYNGEERAKGNILERFSAQQFPDLHSELNLSSLELGDSALYFCASSVALAANTGELFFGEGSRLTVL.

The CDR3 sequence: CASSLAGGSSYEQYF. Here the CDR3 DNA reads TGTGCCAGCAGCTTAGCTGGCGGAAGCTCCTACGAGCAGTACTTC. The rearrangement links TRBV7-8 to TRBJ2-7, with no clear D. V shed 0 bases and J shed 0 bases, with 9 bases lying between them. The CDR3 contains 15 residues. The germline V gene has CDR1 SGHVS and CDR2 FQNEAQ.

The CDR3 DNA sequence: TGTGCCAGCAGCCGCGGACAGGGTCAAGCCAAAAACATTCAGTACTTC. This encodes CASSRGQGQAKNIQYF. The chain combines TRBV27 with TRBJ2-4, with 8 bases matching TRBD1. In germline, CDR1 is MNHEY, CDR2 SMNVEV (reference sequence). The CDR3 runs to 16 residues. Losses at the gene ends were 6 bases for V and 0 bases for J; bases not matched to a gene: 7.

This clone was recorded once. The rearrangement joins TRBV27 to TRBJ1-1; D is possibly TRBD1 (5 bases). From germline, CDR1 is MNHEY and CDR2 SMNVEV (reference sequence). The CDR3 extends over 11 amino acids. The germline V and J ends were trimmed by 6 bases and 7 bases, with 9 bases remaining between them. The CDR3: CASRGGCEAFF. CDR3 coding DNA: TGTGCCAGCAGGGGGGGGTGTGAAGCTTTCTTT.

V gene TRBV5-1 combines with J gene TRBJ2-5, with D possibly being TRBD1 (7 bases). CDR3 length equals 13 residues. Per germline, CDR1 SGHRS and CDR2 YFSETQ. Trimming took off 2 bases at V and 5 bases at J, with 10 bases between the two ends. The CDR3 coding sequence is TGCGCCAGCAGCTTCCCAGGGGGGGAGACCCAGTACTTC. Amino acid sequence: CASSFPGGETQYF. The full variable domain, its missing parts supplied by reference TRBV5-1 and TRBJ2-5, is KAGVTQTPRYLIKTRGQQVTLSCSPISGHRSVSWYQQTPGQGLQFLFEYFSETQRNKGNFPGRFSGRQFSNSRSEMNVSTLELGDSALYLCASSFPGGETQYFGPGTRLLVL.

The table lists this clone with a count of one. The rearrangement uses TRBV7-9 and TRBJ2-1, with 11 bases aligning to TRBD1. The CDR3 sequence is 15 residues long. J gave up 8 bases and V 2 bases, and 5 bases lay outside the gene matches. Germline V gene data show CDR1 as SEHNR and CDR2 as FQNEAQ (reference sequence). CDR3 amino acids: CASSLTGTGGDEQFF. CDR3 DNA: TGTGCCAGCAGCTTAACCGGGACAGGGGGTGATGAGCAGTTCTTC. The full variable domain, completed using reference TRBV7-9 and TRBJ2-1, is DTGVSQNPRHKITKRGQNVTFRCDPISEHNRLYWYRQTLGQGPEFLTYFQNEAQLEKSRLLSDRFSAERPKGSFSTLEIQRTEQGDSAMYLCASSLTGTGGDEQFFGPGTRLTVL.